Given below is one T cell receptor (beta chain) in context. The antigen remains unidentified. The record originates from a study of post-analysis software for immune sequencing data. Study summary: Courses of disease covered relapsing-remitting, secondary progressive and progressive-relapsing multiple sclerosis.

Unique-molecular-identifier-tagged TCR beta cDNA libraries were used. TCRdb reprocessed the PCR reads via MiXCR and lists one record per CDR3 protein. The sample comprises hundreds of thousands of distinct CDR3 sequences, 53% of which are singletons, and 4.6% rests with the top ten. General study points: The five TRBV segments detected at higher frequency in patients than in controls included TRBV5-6, TRBV5-1 and TRBV20-1. F measure clustering grouped samples strongly by preparation batch.

V was pared by 2 bases and J by 5 bases, with 8 bases of the junction left unmatched. The germline V gene encodes CDR1 DFQATT and CDR2 SNEGSKA (reference sequence). This CDR3 contains 15 residues. Material for sequencing was blood. This receptor was obtained from a girl between 10 and 17 years old with multiple sclerosis. The genes are TRBV20-1 and TRBJ2-5, with 10 bases matching TRBD1. CDR3 protein: CSARPGTGAPETQYF. CDR3 in DNA: TGCAGTGCTAGACCCGGGACAGGGGCCCCGGAGACCCAGTACTTC.